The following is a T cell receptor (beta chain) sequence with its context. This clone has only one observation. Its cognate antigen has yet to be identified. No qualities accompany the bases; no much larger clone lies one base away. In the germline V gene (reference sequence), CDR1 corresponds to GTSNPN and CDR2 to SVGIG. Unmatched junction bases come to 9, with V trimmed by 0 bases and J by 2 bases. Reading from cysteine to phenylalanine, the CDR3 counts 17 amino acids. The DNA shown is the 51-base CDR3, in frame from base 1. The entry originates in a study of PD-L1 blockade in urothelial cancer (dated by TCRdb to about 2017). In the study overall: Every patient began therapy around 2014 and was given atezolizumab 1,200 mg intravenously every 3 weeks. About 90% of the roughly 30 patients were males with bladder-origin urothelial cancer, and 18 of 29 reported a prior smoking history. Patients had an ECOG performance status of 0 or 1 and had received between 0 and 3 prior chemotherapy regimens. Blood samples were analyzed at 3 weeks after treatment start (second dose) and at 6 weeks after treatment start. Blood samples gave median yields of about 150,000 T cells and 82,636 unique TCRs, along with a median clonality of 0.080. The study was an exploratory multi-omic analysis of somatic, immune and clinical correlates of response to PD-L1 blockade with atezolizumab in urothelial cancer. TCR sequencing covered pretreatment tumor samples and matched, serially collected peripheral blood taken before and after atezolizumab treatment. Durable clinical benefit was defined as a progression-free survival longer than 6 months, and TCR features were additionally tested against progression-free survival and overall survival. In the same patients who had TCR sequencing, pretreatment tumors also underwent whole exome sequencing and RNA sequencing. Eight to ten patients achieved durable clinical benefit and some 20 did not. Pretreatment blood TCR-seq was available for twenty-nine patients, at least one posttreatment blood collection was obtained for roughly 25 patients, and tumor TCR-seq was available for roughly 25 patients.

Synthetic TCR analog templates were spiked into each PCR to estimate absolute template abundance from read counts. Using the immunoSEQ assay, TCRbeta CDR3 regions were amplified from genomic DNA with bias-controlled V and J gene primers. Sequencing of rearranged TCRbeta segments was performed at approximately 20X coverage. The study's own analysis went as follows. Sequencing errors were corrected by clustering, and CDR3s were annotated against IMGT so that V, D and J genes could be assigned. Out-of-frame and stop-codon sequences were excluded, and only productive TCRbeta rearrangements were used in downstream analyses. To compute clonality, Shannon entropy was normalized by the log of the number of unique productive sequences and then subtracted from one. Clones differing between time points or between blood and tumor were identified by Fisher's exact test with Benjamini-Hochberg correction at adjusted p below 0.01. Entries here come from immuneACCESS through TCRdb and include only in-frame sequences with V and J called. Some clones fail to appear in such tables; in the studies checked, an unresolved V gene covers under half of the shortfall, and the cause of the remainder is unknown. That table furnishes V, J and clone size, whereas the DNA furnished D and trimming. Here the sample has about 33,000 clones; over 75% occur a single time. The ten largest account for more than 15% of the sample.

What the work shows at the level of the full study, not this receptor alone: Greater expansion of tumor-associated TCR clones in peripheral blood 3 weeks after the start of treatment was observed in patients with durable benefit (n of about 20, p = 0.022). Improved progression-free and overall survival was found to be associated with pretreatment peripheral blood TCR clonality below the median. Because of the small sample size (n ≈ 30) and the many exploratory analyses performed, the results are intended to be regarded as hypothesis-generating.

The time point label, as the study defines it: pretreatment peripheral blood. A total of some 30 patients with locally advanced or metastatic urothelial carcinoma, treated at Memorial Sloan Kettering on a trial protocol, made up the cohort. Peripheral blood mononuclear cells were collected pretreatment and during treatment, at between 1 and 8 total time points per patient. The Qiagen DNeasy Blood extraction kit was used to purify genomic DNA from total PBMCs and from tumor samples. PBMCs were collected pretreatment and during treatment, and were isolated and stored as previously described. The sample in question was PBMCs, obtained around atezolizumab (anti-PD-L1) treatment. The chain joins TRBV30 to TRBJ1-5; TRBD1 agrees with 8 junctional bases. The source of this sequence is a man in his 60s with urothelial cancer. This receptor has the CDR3 CAWSVSRTGQGNQPQHF. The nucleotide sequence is TGTGCCTGGAGTGTATCCAGGACGGGACAGGGCAATCAGCCCCAGCATTTT.